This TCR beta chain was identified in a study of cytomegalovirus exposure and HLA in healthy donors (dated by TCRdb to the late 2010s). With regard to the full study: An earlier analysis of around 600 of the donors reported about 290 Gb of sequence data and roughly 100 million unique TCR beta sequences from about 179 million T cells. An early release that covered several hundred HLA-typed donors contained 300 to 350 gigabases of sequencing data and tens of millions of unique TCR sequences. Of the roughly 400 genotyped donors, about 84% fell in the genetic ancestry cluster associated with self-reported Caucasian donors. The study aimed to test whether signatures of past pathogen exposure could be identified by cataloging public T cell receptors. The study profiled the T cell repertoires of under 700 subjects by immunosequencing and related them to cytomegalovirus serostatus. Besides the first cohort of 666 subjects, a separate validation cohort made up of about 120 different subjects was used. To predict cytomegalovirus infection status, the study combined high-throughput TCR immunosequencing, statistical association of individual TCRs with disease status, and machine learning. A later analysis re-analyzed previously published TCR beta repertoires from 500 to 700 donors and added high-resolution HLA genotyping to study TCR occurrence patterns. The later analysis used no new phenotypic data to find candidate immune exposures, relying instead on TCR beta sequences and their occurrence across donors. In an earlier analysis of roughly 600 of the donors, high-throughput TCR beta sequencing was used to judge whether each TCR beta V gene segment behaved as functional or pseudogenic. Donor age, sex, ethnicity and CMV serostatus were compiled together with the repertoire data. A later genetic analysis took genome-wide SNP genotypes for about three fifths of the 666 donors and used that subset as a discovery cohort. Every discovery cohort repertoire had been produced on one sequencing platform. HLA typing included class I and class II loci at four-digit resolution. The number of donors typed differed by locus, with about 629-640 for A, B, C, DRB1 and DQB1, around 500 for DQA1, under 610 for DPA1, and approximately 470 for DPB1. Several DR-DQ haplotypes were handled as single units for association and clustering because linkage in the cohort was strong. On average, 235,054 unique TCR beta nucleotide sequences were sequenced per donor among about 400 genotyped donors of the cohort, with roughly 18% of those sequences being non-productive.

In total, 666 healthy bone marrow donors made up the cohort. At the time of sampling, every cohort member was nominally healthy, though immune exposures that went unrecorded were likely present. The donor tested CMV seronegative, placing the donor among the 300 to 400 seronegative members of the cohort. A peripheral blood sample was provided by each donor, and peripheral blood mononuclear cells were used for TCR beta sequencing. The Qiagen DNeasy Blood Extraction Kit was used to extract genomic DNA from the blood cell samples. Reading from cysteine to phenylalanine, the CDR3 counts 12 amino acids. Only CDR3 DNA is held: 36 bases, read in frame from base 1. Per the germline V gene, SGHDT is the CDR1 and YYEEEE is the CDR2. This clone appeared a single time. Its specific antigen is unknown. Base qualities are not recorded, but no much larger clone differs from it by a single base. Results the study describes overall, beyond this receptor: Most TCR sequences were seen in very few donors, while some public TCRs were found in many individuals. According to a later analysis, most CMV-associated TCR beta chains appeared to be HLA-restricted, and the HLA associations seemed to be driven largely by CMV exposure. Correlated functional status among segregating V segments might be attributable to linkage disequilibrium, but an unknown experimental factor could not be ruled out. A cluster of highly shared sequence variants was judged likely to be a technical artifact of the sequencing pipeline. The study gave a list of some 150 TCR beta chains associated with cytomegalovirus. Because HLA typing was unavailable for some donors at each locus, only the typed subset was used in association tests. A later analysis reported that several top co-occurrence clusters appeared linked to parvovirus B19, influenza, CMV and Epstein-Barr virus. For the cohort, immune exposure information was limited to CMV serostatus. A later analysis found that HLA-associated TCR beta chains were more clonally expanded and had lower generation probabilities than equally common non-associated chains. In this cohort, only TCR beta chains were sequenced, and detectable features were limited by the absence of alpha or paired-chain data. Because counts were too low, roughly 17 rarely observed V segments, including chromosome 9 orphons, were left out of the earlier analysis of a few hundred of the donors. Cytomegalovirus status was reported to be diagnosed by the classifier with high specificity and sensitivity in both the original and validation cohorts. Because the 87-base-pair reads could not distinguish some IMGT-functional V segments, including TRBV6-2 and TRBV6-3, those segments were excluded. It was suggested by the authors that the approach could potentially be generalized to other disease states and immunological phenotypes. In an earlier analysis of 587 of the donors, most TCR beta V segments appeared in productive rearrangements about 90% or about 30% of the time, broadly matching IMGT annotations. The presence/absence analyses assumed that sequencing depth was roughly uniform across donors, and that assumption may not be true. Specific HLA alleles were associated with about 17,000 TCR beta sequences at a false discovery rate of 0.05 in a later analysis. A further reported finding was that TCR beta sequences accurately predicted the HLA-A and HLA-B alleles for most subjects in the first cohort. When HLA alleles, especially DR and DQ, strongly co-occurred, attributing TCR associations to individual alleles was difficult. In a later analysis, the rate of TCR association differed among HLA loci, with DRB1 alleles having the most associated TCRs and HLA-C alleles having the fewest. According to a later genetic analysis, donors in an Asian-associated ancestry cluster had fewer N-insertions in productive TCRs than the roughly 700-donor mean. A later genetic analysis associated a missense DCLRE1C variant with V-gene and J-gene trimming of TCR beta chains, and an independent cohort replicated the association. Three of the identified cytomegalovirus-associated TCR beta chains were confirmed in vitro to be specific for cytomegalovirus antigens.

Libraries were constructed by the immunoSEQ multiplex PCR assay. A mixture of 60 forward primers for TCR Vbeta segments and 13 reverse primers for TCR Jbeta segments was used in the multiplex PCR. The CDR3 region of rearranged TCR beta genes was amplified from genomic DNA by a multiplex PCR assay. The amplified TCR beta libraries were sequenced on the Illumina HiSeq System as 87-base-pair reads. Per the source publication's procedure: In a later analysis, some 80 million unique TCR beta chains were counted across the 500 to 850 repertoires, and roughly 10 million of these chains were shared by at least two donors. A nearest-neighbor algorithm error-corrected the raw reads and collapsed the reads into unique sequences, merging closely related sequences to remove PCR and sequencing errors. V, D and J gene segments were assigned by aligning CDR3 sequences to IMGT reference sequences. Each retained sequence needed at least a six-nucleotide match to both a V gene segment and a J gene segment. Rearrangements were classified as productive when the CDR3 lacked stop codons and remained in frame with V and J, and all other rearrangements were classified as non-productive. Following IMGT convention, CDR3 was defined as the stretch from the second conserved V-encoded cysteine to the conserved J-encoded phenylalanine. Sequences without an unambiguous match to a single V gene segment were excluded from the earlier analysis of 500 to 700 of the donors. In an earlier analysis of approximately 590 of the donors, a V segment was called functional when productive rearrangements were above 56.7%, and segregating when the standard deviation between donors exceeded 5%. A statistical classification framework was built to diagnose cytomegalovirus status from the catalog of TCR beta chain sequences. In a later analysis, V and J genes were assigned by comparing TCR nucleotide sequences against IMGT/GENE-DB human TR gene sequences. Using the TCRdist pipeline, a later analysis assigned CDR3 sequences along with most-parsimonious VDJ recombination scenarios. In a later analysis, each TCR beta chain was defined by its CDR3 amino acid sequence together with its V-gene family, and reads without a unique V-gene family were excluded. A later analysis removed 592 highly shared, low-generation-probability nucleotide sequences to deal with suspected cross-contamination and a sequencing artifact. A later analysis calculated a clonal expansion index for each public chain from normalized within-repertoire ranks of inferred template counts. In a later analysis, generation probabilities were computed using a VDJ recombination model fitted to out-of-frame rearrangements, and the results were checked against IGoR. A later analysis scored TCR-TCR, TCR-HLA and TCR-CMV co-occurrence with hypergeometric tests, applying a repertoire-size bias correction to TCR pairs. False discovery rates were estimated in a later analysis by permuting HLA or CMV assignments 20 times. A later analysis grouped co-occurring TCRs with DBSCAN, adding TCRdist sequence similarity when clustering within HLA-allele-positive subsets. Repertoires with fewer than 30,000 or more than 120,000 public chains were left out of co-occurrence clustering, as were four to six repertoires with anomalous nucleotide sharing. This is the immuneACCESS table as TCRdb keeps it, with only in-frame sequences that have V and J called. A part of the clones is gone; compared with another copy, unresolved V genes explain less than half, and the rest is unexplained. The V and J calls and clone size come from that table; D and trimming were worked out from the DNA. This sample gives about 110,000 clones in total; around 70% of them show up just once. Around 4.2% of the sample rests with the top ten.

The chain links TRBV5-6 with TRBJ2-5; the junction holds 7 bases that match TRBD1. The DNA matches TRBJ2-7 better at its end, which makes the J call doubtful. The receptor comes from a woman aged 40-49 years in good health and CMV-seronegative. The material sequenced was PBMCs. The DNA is TGTGCCAGCAGCCGGGACAGCTACGAGCAGTACTTC. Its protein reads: CASSRDSYEQYF.